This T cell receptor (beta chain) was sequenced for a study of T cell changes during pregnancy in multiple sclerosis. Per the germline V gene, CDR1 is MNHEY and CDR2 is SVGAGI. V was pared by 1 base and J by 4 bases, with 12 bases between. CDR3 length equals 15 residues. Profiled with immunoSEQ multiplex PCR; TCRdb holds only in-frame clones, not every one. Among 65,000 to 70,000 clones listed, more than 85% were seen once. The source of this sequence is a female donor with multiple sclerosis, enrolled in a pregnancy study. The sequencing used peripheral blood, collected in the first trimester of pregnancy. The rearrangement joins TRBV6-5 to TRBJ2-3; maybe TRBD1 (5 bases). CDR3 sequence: CASSYLRTRPDTQYF. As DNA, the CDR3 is TGTGCCAGCAGTTACTTACGGACACGCCCAGATACGCAGTATTTT.